This is a list of T cell receptor beta chains from one sample in a study of blood T cell repertoires in COVID-19. TCRdb keeps only in-frame clones here, not all; method: immunoSEQ multiplex PCR. The sample has nearly 350,000 clones, around nine tenths seen once. The specimen was peripheral blood. Source of these receptors: a woman in her seventies with COVID-19, enrolled during active disease. Both conserved end residues are part of each CDR3. D genes are given only for firm matches.

>TRBV27|TRBJ1-2|-
CASSLRAGPYGYTF
>TRBV4-1|TRBJ1-2|TRBD1
CASSQDLRTGTLNGYTF
>TRBV9|TRBJ2-3|-
CASSVGLVKDTQYF
>TRBV4-2|TRBJ1-3|-
CASSQAISGSGNTIYF
>TRBV24-1|TRBJ2-5|TRBD1
CATSDPQGPETQYF
>TRBV19|TRBJ2-3|TRBD2
CASSMYGLATDTQYF
>TRBV5-1|TRBJ2-3|TRBD1
CASNRGAGTDTQYF
>TRBV7-2|TRBJ2-5|-
CASSPLGGELQETQYF
>TRBV9|TRBJ2-3|TRBD2
CASSVAAGGTDTQYF
>TRBV4-1|TRBJ1-5|-
CASSRTGDSNQPQHF
>TRBV7-2|TRBJ1-1|TRBD1
CASRRTGNTEAFF
>TRBV5-6|TRBJ2-1|-
CASSRWMGAGFDEQFF
>TRBV6-1|TRBJ1-6|-
CASSEAAQGYRTYNSPLHF
>TRBV12-5|TRBJ1-5|-
CASGLQAPGPQHF
>TRBV3-1/TRBV3-2|TRBJ1-3|-
CASSRAFSQGTSGNTIYF
>TRBV10-1|TRBJ2-5|-
CASSLQVQETQYF
>TRBV28|TRBJ1-6|TRBD1
CASRAAEGAGSPLHF
>TRBV5-1|TRBJ1-1|-
CASSSRAWGVTEAFF
>TRBV9|TRBJ1-1|-
CASSPQGFGEAFF
>TRBV6-5|TRBJ1-3|-
CATRTGAGNTIYF